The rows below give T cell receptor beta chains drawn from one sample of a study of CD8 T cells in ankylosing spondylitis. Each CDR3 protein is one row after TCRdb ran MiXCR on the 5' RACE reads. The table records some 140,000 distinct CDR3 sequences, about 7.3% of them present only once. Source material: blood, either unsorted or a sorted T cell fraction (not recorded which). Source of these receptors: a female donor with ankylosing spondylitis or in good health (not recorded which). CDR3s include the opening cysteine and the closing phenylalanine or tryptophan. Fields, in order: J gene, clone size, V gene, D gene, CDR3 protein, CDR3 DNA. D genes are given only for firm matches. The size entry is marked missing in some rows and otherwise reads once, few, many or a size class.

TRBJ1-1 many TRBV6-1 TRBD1 CASAYLGTGVTEAFF TGTGCCAGCGCTTATCTTGGGACAGGGGTGACTGAAGCTTTCTTT
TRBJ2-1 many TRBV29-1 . CSVAGATTAVTYNEQFF TGCAGCGTGGCAGGCGCAACGACAGCCGTAACATACAATGAGCAGTTCTTC
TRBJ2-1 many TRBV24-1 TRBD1 CATSDVGTGNNEQFF TGTGCCACCAGTGATGTCGGGACAGGTAACAATGAGCAGTTCTTC
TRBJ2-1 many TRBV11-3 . CASSLGGDESNEQFF TGTGCCAGCAGCTTAGGCGGGGACGAGTCGAATGAGCAGTTCTTC
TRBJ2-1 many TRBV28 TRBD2 CASSLSFGLAFRHGSYNEQFF TGTGCCAGCAGTTTATCCTTCGGACTAGCCTTCCGACACGGGTCCTACAATGAGCAGTTCTTC
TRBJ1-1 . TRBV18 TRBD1 CASSPKQGDTEAFF TGTGCCAGCTCGCCTAAACAGGGGGACACTGAAGCTTTCTTT
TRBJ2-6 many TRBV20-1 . CSARDRNSGANVLTF TGCAGTGCTAGAGACAGGAACTCTGGGGCCAACGTCCTGACTTTC
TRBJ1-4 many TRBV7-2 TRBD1 CASSPTLGTGINEKLFF TGTGCCAGCAGCCCGACCCTGGGGACAGGGATTAATGAAAAACTGTTTTTT
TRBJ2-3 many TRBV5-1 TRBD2 CASSLAGVGTDTQYF TGCGCCAGCAGCTTAGCGGGGGTTGGTACAGATACGCAGTATTTT
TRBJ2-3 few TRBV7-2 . CASSLSSASTDTQYF TGTGCCAGCAGCTTATCCTCAGCAAGCACAGATACGCAGTATTTT
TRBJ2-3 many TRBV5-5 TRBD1 CASSRRQGNTDTQYF TGTGCCAGCAGCCGAAGACAGGGGAACACAGATACGCAGTATTTT
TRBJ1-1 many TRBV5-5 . CASSRPGTGNEAFF TGTGCCAGCAGCCGTCCCGGGACCGGGAACGAAGCTTTCTTT
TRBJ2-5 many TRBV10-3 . CAISRTLEGQETQYF TGTGCCATCAGTCGGACGCTGGAGGGGCAAGAGACCCAGTACTTC
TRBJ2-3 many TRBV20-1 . CSASSRRRGDTQYF TGCAGTGCTAGCTCCCGCCGCCGAGGGGATACGCAGTATTTT
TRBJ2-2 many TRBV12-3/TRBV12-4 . CASSPRQAGELFF TGTGCCAGCAGTCCCCGACAGGCAGGGGAGCTGTTTTTT
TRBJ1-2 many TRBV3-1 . CASSQDRYGYTF TGTGCCAGCAGCCAAGATAGGTATGGCTACACCTTC
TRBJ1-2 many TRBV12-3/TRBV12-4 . CASSYASSGSYGYTF TGTGCCAGCAGCTACGCCTCCTCGGGGTCCTATGGCTACACCTTC
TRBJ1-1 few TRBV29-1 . CSVVNLNEAFF TGCAGCGTCGTAAACTTAAATGAAGCTTTCTTT
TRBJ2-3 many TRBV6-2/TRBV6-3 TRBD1 CASRPDRVWPDTQYF TGTGCCAGCAGACCCGACAGGGTTTGGCCCGATACGCAGTATTTT
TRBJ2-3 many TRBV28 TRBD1 CASSPWQGAVTDTQYF TGTGCCAGCAGCCCCTGGCAGGGGGCAGTCACAGATACGCAGTATTTT
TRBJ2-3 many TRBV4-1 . CASSQGVSDTQYF TGCGCCAGCAGCCAAGGAGTCTCAGATACGCAGTATTTT
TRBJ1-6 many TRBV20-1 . CSARGKESNSPLHF TGCAGTGCCCGGGGAAAAGAAAGTAATTCACCCCTCCACTTT
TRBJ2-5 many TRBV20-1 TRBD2 CSAKAGAGETQYF TGCAGTGCTAAAGCGGGGGCCGGTGAGACCCAGTACTTC
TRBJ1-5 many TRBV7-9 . CASSLEDNQPQHF TGTGCCAGCAGCTTAGAGGACAATCAGCCCCAGCATTTT
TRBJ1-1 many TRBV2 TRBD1 CASRGQGLWTEAFF TGTGCCAGCAGGGGACAGGGTCTTTGGACTGAAGCTTTCTTT
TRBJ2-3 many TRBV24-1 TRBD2 CATSDASGEWGTDTQYF TGTGCCACCAGTGACGCTAGCGGGGAGTGGGGCACAGATACGCAGTATTTT
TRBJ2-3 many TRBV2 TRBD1 CASRWTGELTDTQYF TGTGCCAGCAGATGGACAGGGGAATTGACAGATACGCAGTATTTT
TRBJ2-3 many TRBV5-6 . CASSFPTEGNTDTQYF TGTGCCAGCAGCTTTCCAACGGAAGGAAACACAGATACGCAGTATTTT
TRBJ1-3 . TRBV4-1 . CASSQDPARDGNTIYF TGCGCCAGCAGCCAAGACCCCGCTCGAGATGGAAACACCATATATTTT
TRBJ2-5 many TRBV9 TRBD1 CASSATGVPLQETQYF TGTGCCAGCAGCGCGACAGGGGTCCCCCTCCAAGAGACCCAGTACTTC
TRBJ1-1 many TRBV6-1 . CASSEAWAGEPEAFF TGTGCCAGCAGTGAAGCGTGGGCAGGGGAGCCTGAAGCTTTCTTT
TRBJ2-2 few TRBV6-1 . CASSERVDFNTGELFF TGTGCCAGCAGTGAAAGGGTGGATTTCAACACCGGGGAGCTGTTTTTT
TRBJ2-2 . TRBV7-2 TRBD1 CASSLANRDRAIPGELFF TGTGCCAGCAGCTTAGCCAACCGGGACAGGGCGATCCCCGGGGAGCTGTTTTTT
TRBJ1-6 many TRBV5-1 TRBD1 CATGTGPPDSPLHF TGCGCGACCGGGACAGGACCACCTGATTCACCCCTCCACTTT
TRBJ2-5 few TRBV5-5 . CASSLVPSEYQETQYF TGTGCCAGCAGCTTGGTTCCTAGTGAGTACCAAGAGACCCAGTACTTC
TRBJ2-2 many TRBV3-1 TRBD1 CASSPFRGRPGELFF TGTGCCAGCAGCCCCTTCAGGGGGCGTCCCGGGGAGCTGTTTTTT
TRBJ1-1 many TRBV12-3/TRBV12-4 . CASSFRGSTEAFF TGTGCCAGCAGTTTCAGGGGTAGCACTGAAGCTTTCTTT
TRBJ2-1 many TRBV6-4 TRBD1 CASSDRGSSYNEQFF TGTGCCAGCAGCGACAGGGGGAGCTCCTACAATGAGCAGTTCTTC
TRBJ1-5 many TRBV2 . CASTPREGDQPQHF TGTGCCAGCACCCCAAGAGAAGGGGATCAGCCCCAGCATTTT
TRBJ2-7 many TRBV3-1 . CASSQWQAPYEQYF TGTGCCAGCAGCCAGTGGCAGGCGCCCTACGAGCAGTACTTC
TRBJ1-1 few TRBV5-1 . CASSLAAVPNTEAFF TGCGCCAGCAGCTTGGCGGCAGTACCGAACACTGAAGCTTTCTTT
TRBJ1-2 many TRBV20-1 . CSARVPTEGYTF TGCAGTGCTAGAGTACCGACAGAGGGCTACACCTTC
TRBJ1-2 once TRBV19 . CASSMAGGGYTF TGTGCCAGTAGTATGGCGGGGGGTGGCTACACCTTC
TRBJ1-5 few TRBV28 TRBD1 CASTTAAQGSNQPQHF TGTGCCAGCACCACCGCAGCACAGGGGAGCAATCAGCCCCAGCATTTT
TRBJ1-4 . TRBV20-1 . CSARPDSNEKLFF TGCAGTGCTAGACCCGACAGCAATGAAAAACTGTTTTTT